The T cell receptor beta chain under discussion was sequenced for a study of human CD4 T cells and Enterobacteriaceae. The germline CDR1 and CDR2 sequences are SGDLS and YYNGEE. This CDR3 comprises 18 residues. V lost 4 bases to trimming and J lost 3 bases; unmatched junction nucleotides: 14. All CD4+ cells other than CD45RA+CCR7+CD95- naive cells were sorted as memory, over 95% pure. Total CD4+ T cells and monocytes came from CD4/CD14 microbead positive selection. TCRdb keeps only in-frame clones here, not all; method: immunoSEQ multiplex PCR. The sample has 25,000 to 30,000 clones, about 80% seen once; the top ten hold roughly 1.8%.

Sequenced input: memory CD4+ T cells from blood. V is TRBV9 and J is TRBJ1-1, with 11 bases identical to TRBD1. This clonotype originated in a human donor in good health. DNA of the CDR3: TGTGCCAGCAGCCCCCACGAAGGGACAGGGGGTGTGGACACTGAAGCTTTCTTT. This gives the protein CASSPHEGTGGVDTEAFF.